This is a list of T cell receptor beta chains from one sample in a study of cytomegalovirus exposure and HLA in healthy donors. The assay was immunoSEQ multiplex PCR, and TCRdb's table has in-frame clones only and misses some. The sample has around 180,000 clones, about three quarters seen once. The sequencing input was PBMCs. These receptors came from a girl between 10 and 17 years old in good health and CMV-seronegative. The CDR3 runs from the conserved cysteine through the conserved F or W. The order of the fields is clone size, V gene, CDR3 length, J gene, D gene, CDR3 protein, CDR3 DNA. D genes are given only for firm matches. Not all rows give a size; the values are once, few, many and, for expanded clones, a class.

NA	TRBV9	14	TRBJ2-1	TRBD2	CASTLAGVSNEQFF	TGTGCCAGCACCCTAGCGGGGGTTTCCAATGAGCAGTTCTTC
once	TRBV18	14	TRBJ2-3	NA	CASSPFSTPDTQYF	TGTGCCAGCTCACCGTTTTCTACGCCAGATACGCAGTATTTT
NA	TRBV6-5	15	TRBJ1-1	NA	CASSSRVSGSTEAFF	TGTGCCAGCAGTTCGAGGGTTTCGGGGTCCACTGAAGCTTTCTTT
NA	TRBV6-6	16	TRBJ1-1	TRBD1	CASSSPGTDLGAEAFF	TGTGCCAGCAGTTCCCCCGGGACAGACCTTGGCGCTGAAGCTTTCTTT
NA	TRBV4-1	14	TRBJ1-5	NA	CASSLKGGVGPQHF	TGCGCCAGCAGCCTTAAGGGGGGGGTCGGGCCCCAGCATTTT
once	TRBV4-1	16	TRBJ2-5	TRBD2	CASSQEGGGNAETQYF	TGCGCCAGCAGCCAAGAGGGCGGGGGGAATGCGGAGACCCAGTACTTC
NA	TRBV5-4	11	TRBJ2-7	NA	CASSSTYEQYF	TGTGCCAGCAGCTCGACATACGAGCAGTACTTC
NA	TRBV5-1	15	TRBJ1-2	NA	CASSLGAGETYGYTF	TGCGCCAGCAGCTTGGGGGCAGGGGAGACCTATGGCTACACCTTC
few	TRBV5-6	16	TRBJ1-6	NA	CASSYFGRGSGSPLHF	TGTGCCAGCAGCTATTTTGGGCGGGGGTCCGGTTCACCCCTCCACTTT
NA	TRBV7-3	17	TRBJ2-5	TRBD2	CASSLTTGTSGKETQYF	TGTGCCAGCAGCTTAACGACCGGGACTAGCGGCAAAGAGACCCAGTACTTC
NA	TRBV9	17	TRBJ2-1	TRBD2	CASSVDPAGGLYNEQFF	TGTGCCAGCAGCGTCGACCCAGCGGGGGGGCTTTATAATGAGCAGTTCTTC
NA	TRBV5-1	15	TRBJ1-6	TRBD1	CASSVGTGGDSPLHF	TGCGCCAGCAGCGTCGGGACAGGGGGCGATTCACCCCTCCACTTT
NA	TRBV7-3	13	TRBJ1-2	TRBD1	CATNLQGVYGYTF	TGTGCCACTAACTTACAGGGGGTCTATGGCTACACCTTC
NA	TRBV30	13	TRBJ1-1	NA	CAWAPSGGAEAFF	TGTGCCTGGGCCCCCTCGGGGGGGGCTGAAGCTTTCTTT
NA	TRBV6-1	15	TRBJ1-5	TRBD1	CASSENRGRLQPQHF	TGTGCCAGCAGTGAAAACAGGGGGAGGTTACAGCCCCAGCATTTT
NA	TRBV5-4	11	TRBJ2-7	NA	CASSSSNEQYF	TGTGCCAGCAGCTCATCCAACGAGCAGTACTTC
few	TRBV7-9	15	TRBJ2-5	TRBD2	CASSLTSGGLETQYF	TGTGCCAGCAGCTTGACTAGCGGGGGGTTGGAGACCCAGTACTTC
once	TRBV7-8	17	TRBJ1-2	TRBD1	CASSLAAGGRSNYGYTF	TGTGCCAGCAGCTTAGCTGCAGGGGGCAGATCTAACTATGGCTACACCTTC
NA	TRBV7-6	15	TRBJ1-2	TRBD1	CASSETGGQGGGYTF	TGTGCCAGCAGCGAAACAGGGGGCCAAGGTGGAGGCTACACCTTC
NA	TRBV9	12	TRBJ2-1	NA	CASSPSQSEQFF	TGTGCCAGCAGCCCTAGTCAATCTGAGCAGTTCTTC
once	TRBV21-1	17	TRBJ1-4	NA	CASSKTPGTGGGEKLFF	TGTGCCAGCAGCAAAACGCCAGGGACAGGGGGTGGTGAAAAACTGTTTTTT
NA	TRBV9	16	TRBJ2-1	TRBD2	CASSAPVLSGVNEQFF	TGTGCCAGCAGCGCCCCCGTTTTAAGCGGGGTCAATGAGCAGTTCTTC
NA	TRBV7-8	15	TRBJ1-5	NA	CASSQEGQLDQPQHF	TGTGCCAGCAGCCAAGAAGGACAGCTAGATCAGCCCCAGCATTTT
few	TRBV5-6	16	TRBJ2-2	TRBD1	CASSSRTGGYTGELFF	TGTGCCAGCAGCTCCAGGACAGGGGGATATACCGGGGAGCTGTTTTTT
NA	TRBV5-1	16	TRBJ1-1	TRBD1	CASSTGQARLVTEAFF	TGCGCCAGCAGCACTGGACAGGCTAGATTAGTTACTGAAGCTTTCTTT
few	TRBV19	15	TRBJ1-4	TRBD1	CASSPDRGLYEKLFF	TGTGCCAGTAGTCCAGACAGGGGTTTATACGAAAAACTGTTTTTT
few	TRBV20-1	11	TRBJ1-1	NA	CSPQINTEAFF	TGCAGTCCACAAATTAACACTGAAGCTTTCTTT
NA	TRBV10-3	15	TRBJ2-1	TRBD1	CAISDRQGAFGEQFF	TGTGCCATCAGTGACCGACAGGGGGCGTTCGGTGAGCAGTTCTTC
NA	TRBV5-1	14	TRBJ1-2	NA	CASQRAGGPGGYTF	TGCGCCAGCCAAAGAGCCGGGGGACCCGGTGGCTACACCTTC
NA	TRBV19	13	TRBJ2-7	NA	CASSPTGDYEQYF	TGTGCCAGTAGCCCGACGGGTGACTACGAGCAGTACTTC
NA	TRBV5-6	17	TRBJ2-2	TRBD2	CASSLTGLADSTGELFF	TGTGCCAGCAGCTTAACGGGACTAGCGGATAGCACCGGGGAGCTGTTTTTT
few	TRBV9	17	TRBJ2-1	TRBD2	CASSVSGTSGVGYEQFF	TGTGCCAGCAGCGTCTCCGGGACTAGCGGGGTTGGCTATGAGCAGTTCTTC
NA	TRBV7-9	15	TRBJ2-1	TRBD1	CASSPGQGDYNEQFF	TGTGCCAGCAGCCCGGGACAGGGCGACTACAATGAGCAGTTCTTC
few	TRBV2	14	TRBJ1-3	NA	CASSAPGTGNTIYF	TGTGCCAGCAGCGCACCAGGGACTGGAAACACCATATATTTT
NA	TRBV5-8	13	TRBJ1-6	NA	CASSGSRHSSLHF	TGTGCCAGCAGCGGCTCAAGACACTCCAGCCTCCACTTT
NA	TRBV6-1	14	TRBJ1-4	TRBD1	CASSEAEDRLKLFF	TGTGCCAGCAGTGAAGCCGAGGACAGGCTAAAACTGTTTTTT
NA	TRBV5-1	18	TRBJ2-1	TRBD2	CASSLGPGLAGVNNEQFF	TGCGCCAGCAGCTTGGGACCGGGACTAGCGGGGGTAAACAATGAGCAGTTCTTC
NA	TRBV6-5	14	TRBJ1-6	TRBD1	CASSYGTGTSPLHF	TGTGCCAGCAGTTACGGGACAGGGACTTCACCCCTCCACTTT
NA	TRBV7-6	17	TRBJ2-2	TRBD2	CASSLVGLAANTGELFF	TGTGCCAGCAGCTTAGTTGGGCTAGCGGCTAACACCGGGGAGCTGTTTTTT
few	TRBV5-1	19	TRBJ1-4	TRBD1	CASSLGTGRQSGVNEKLFF	TGCGCCAGCAGCTTGGGGACAGGGAGACAATCGGGGGTTAATGAAAAACTGTTTTTT
NA	TRBV4-1	16	TRBJ1-2	NA	CASSRLGAPWINGYTF	TGCGCCAGCAGCCGCCTGGGGGCCCCTTGGATTAACGGCTACACCTTC
NA	TRBV6-5	15	TRBJ1-2	NA	CASRSLLDRPYGYTF	TGTGCCAGCAGGAGCCTTTTGGACAGACCCTATGGCTACACCTTC
NA	TRBV6-6	13	TRBJ1-5	NA	CASRSGFDQPQHF	TGTGCCAGCAGATCAGGGTTTGATCAGCCCCAGCATTTT
once	TRBV18	15	TRBJ2-7	TRBD1	CASSPRIVTGGEQYF	TGTGCCAGCTCACCAAGGATCGTGACAGGGGGAGAGCAGTACTTC
NA	TRBV29-1	15	TRBJ2-1	NA	CSVEILAGAYNEQFF	TGCAGCGTTGAGATCTTGGCAGGGGCCTACAATGAGCAGTTCTTC